This TCR beta chain was captured by sequencing in a study of blood T cell repertoires in COVID-19. For the study at large: Sites in the United States, Italy and Spain provided acute and convalescent COVID-19 samples.

Recovered status applied to Cohort 3 donors who had two consecutive negative PCRs. It also applied to those with clearance or with symptom resolution. The germline V and J ends were trimmed by 7 bases and 4 bases, with 7 bases remaining between them. CDR3 size: 12 residues. Germline V gene data show CDR1 as WSHSY and CDR2 as SAAADI. Here immunoSEQ multiplex PCR was the method, and the copy in TCRdb shows in-frame clones only, minus some. This sample carries roughly 230,000 clones, 80% to 85% of them seen once, and the ten largest clones take around 3.6%. This TCR derives from a man between 50 and 59 years old who had recovered from COVID-19. The chain uses TRBV10-2 and TRBJ2-2, with D tentatively TRBD2 (5 bases). Sequencing input: PBMCs or T cells enriched from blood (not recorded which). The CDR3 loop reads CASISGTGELFF. The DNA for the CDR3 is TGCGCCAGCATCAGCGGCACCGGGGAGCTGTTTTTT.